This T cell receptor (beta chain) came from a study of blood T cell repertoires in COVID-19. Clones were read by immunoSEQ multiplex PCR, and TCRdb kept only the in-frame ones, dropping some. The data show 55,000 to 65,000 clones, roughly 85% seen once. Trimming shortened V by 4 bases and J by 6 bases, and 23 bases separated the two germline ends. In germline, CDR1 is KGHDR, CDR2 SFDVKD. The CDR3 sequence is 17 residues long. The sequenced sample was peripheral blood. This chain joins TRBV24-1 and TRBJ1-2; maybe TRBD1 (5 bases). The sequence derives from a man in his sixties with acute or convalescent COVID-19. The chain's CDR3 is CATSDHPVSGGQNGYTF. The CDR3 DNA reads as TGTGCCACCAGTGACCACCCCGTATCCGGGGGTCAGAATGGCTACACCTTC.